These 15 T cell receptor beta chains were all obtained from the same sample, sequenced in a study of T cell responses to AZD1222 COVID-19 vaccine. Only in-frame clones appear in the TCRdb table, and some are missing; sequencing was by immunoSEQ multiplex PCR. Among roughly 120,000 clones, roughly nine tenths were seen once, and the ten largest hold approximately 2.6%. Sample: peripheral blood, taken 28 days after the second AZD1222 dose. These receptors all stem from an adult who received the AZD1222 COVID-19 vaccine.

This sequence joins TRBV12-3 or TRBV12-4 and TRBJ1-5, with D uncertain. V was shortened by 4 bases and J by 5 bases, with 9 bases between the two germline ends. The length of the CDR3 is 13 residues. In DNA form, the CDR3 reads TGTGCCAGCAGTTCCGGTAGAGATCAGCCCCAGCATTTT. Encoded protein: CASSSGRDQPQHF.

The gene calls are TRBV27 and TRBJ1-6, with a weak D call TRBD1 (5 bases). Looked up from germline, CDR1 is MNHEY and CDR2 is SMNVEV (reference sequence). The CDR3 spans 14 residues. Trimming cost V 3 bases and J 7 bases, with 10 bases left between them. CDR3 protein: CASSFGAGNSPLHF. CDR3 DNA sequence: TGTGCCAGCAGTTTCGGGGCGGGCAATTCACCCCTCCACTTT.

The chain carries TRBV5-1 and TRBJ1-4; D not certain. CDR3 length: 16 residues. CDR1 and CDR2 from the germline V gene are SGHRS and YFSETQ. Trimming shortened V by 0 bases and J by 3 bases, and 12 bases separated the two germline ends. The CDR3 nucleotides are TGCGCCAGCAGCTTGGCCGGGCAGGCTGCTAATGAAAAACTGTTTTTT. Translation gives CASSLAGQAANEKLFF.

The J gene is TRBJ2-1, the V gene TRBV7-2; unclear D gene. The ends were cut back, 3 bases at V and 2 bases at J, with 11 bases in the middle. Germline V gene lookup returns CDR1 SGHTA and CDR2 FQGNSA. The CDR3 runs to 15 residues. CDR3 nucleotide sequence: TGTGCCAGCAGCTTTTTGTCAACACCCTACAATGAGCAGTTCTTC. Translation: CASSFLSTPYNEQFF.

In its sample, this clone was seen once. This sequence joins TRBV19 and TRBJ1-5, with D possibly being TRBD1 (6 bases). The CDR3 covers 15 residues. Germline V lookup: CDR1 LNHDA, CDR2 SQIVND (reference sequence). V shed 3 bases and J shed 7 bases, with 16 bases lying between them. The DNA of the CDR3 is TGTGCCAGTAGTATGCAGTCAGGGGACGTGCAGCCCCAGCATTTT. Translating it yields CASSMQSGDVQPQHF.

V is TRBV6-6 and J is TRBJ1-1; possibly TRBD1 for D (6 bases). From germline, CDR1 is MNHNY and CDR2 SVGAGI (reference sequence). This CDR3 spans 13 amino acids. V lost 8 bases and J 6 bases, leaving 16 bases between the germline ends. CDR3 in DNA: TGTGCCAGCCGTAAGATGGGGGCTGCTGAAGCTTTCTTT. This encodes CASRKMGAAEAFF.

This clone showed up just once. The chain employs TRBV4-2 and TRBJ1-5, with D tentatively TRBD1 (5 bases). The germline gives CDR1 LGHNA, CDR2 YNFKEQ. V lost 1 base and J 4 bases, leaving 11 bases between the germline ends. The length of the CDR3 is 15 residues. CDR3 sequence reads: CASSQGRDPNQPQHF. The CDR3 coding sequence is TGTGCCAGCAGCCAAGGCCGGGACCCAAATCAGCCCCAGCATTTT.

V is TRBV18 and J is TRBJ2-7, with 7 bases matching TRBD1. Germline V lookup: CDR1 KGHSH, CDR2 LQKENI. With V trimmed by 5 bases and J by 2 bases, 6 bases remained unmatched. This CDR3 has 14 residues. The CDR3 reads CASSSRDSTYEQYF. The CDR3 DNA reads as TGTGCCAGCTCATCTCGGGACAGTACCTACGAGCAGTACTTC.

CDR3: CASSWRGTDTQYF. The CDR3 nucleotides read TGTGCCAGCAGCTGGAGGGGCACAGATACGCAGTATTTT. The V gene is TRBV7-9, the J gene TRBJ2-3, with D perhaps TRBD2 (6 bases). The germline V and J ends were trimmed by 4 bases and 1 base, with 6 bases remaining between them. Germline V gene sequence: CDR1 SEHNR, CDR2 FQNEAQ (reference sequence). This CDR3 spans 13 amino acids.

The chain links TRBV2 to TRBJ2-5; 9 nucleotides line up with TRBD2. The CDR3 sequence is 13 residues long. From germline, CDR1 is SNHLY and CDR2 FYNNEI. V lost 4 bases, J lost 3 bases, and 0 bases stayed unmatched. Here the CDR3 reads CASSGGGEETQYF. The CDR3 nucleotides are TGTGCCAGCAGTGGCGGGGGGGAAGAGACCCAGTACTTC.

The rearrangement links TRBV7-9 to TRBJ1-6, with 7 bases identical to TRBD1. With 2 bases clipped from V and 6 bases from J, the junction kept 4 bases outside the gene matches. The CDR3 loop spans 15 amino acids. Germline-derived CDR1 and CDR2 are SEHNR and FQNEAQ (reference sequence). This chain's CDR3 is CASSLTGVANSPLHF. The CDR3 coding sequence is TGTGCCAGCAGCTTAACAGGGGTAGCTAATTCACCCCTCCACTTT.

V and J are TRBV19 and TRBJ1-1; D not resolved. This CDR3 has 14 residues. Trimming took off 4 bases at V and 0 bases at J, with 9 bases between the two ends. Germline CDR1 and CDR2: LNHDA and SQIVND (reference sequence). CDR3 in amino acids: CASSTTTLNTEAFF. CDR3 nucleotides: TGTGCCAGTAGTACGACAACCCTGAACACTGAAGCTTTCTTT. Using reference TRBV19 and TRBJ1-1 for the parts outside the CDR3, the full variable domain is DGGITQSPKYLFRKEGQNVTLSCEQNLNHDAMYWYRQDPGQGLRLIYYSQIVNDFQKGDIAEGYSVSREKKESFPLTVTSAQKNPTAFYLCASSTTTLNTEAFFGQGTRLTVV.

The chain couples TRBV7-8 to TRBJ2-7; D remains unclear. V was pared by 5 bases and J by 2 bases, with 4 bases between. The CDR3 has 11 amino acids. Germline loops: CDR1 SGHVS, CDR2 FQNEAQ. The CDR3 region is CASSLTYEQYF. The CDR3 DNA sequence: TGTGCCAGCAGCCTTACCTACGAGCAGTACTTC.

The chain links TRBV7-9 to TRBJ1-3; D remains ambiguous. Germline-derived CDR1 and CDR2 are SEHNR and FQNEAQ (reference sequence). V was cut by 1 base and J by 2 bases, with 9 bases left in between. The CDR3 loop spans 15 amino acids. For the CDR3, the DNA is TGTGCCAGCAGCTTAGACCCATCGCCTGGAAACACCATATATTTT. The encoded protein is CASSLDPSPGNTIYF.

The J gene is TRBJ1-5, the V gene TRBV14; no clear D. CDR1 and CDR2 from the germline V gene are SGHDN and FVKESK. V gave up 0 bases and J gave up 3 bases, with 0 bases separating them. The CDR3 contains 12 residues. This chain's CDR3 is CASSQDNQPQHF. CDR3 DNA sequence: TGTGCCAGCAGCCAAGACAATCAGCCCCAGCATTTT.